The sequence of this T cell receptor beta chain was determined in a study of shared clonotypes between healthy human individuals. Overall study findings and caveats: In a few donors, around 5.5% of naive CD4 clonotypes appeared in common.

This was a deep-level run. Sequencing was performed with immunoSEQ multiplex PCR; in TCRdb, only in-frame clones are kept and a portion is missing. The profile covers just over 2,000,000 clones, with roughly 95% appearing a single time and 0.13% taken by the ten largest. For this clone: Its matching antigen is unknown. Other nucleotide sequences in the sample specify the same CDR3.

Germline CDR1 is LGHNA and CDR2 is YSLEER. Trimming shortened V by 0 bases and J by 5 bases, and 11 bases separated the two germline ends. This CDR3 has 15 amino acids. This clonotype was obtained from a man in his late teens or twenties in good health. V gene TRBV4-3 combines with J gene TRBJ1-5; the D gene is possibly TRBD1 (6 bases). The specimen was naive CD4+ T cells sorted from blood. The subset denotes: CD45RA+ positively selected. As DNA, the CDR3 is TGCGCCAGCAGCCAAGATATGACAGGTTATCAGCCCCAGCATTTT. This gives the protein CASSQDMTGYQPQHF.